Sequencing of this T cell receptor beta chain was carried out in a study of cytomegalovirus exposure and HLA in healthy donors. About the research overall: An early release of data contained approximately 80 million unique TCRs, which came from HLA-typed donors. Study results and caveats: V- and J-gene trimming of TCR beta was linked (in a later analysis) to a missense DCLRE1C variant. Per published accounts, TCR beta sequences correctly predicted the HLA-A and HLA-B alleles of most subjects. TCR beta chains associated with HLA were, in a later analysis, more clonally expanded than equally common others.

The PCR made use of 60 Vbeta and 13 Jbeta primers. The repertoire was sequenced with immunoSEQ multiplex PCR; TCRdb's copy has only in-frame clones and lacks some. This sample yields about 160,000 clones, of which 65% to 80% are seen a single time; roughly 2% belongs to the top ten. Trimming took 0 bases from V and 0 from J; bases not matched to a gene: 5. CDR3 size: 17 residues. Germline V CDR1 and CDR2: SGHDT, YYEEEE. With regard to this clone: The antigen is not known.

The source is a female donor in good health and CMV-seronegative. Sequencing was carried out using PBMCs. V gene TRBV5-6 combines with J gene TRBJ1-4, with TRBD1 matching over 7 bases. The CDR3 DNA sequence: TGTGCCAGCAGCTTGGAACCCGGGACAGCAACTAATGAAAAACTGTTTTTT. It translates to CASSLEPGTATNEKLFF.